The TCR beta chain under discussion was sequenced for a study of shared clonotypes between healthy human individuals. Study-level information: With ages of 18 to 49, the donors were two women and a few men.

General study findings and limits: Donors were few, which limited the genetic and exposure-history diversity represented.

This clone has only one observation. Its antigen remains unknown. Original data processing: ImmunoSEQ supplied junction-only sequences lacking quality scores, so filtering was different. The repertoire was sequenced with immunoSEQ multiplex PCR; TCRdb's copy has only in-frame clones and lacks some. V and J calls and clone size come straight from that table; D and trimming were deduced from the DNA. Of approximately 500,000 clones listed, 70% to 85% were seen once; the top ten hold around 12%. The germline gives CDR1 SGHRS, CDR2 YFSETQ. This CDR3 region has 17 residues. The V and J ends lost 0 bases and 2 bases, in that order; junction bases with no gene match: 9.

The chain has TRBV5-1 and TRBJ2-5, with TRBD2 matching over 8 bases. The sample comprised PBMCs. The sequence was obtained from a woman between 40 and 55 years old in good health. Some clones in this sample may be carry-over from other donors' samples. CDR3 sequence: CASSLGGLAGRQETQYF. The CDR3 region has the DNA TGCGCCAGCAGCTTGGGAGGTTTAGCGGGACGACAAGAGACCCAGTACTTC.